The 28 T cell receptor beta chains below all came from one sample that was sequenced in a study of monozygotic twins with cystic fibrosis. Profiled with immunoSEQ multiplex PCR; TCRdb holds only in-frame clones, not every one. The sample has about 26,000 clones, about nine tenths seen once. The sample consisted of blood. All receptors derive from a girl aged 2 to 9 with cystic fibrosis.

This rearrangement joins TRBV18 to TRBJ2-7; 8 bases are a match to TRBD1. CDR1 is KGHSH and CDR2 is LQKENI in the germline V gene. Germline trimming cut 1 base from V and 3 bases from J; bases unmatched to any gene: 8. This CDR3 is built from 16 residues. CDR3 nucleotide sequence: TGTGCCAGCTCACCACTTTTCCAGGGGGCTGTCTACGAGCAGTACTTC. This codes for CASSPLFQGAVYEQYF.

The genes are TRBV9 and TRBJ1-5, with D possibly matching TRBD1 (5 bases). CDR1 and CDR2 (germline): SGDLS, YYNGEE. V was pared by 0 bases and J by 1 base, with 11 bases between. This CDR3 contains 16 residues. The CDR3 bases are TGTGCCAGCAGCGTAGGGGCAGGGAACAGCAATCAGCCCCAGCATTTT. Translating it yields CASSVGAGNSNQPQHF.

The chain has TRBV14 and TRBJ2-5; TRBD1 might be the D (5 bases). V was trimmed by 4 bases and J by 0 bases, leaving 6 bases between them. The CDR3 is 13 amino acids. Germline V gene sequence: CDR1 SGHDN, CDR2 FVKESK. The CDR3 spells CASSRQYQETQYF. In nucleotides, the CDR3 is TGTGCCAGCAGCCGACAGTACCAAGAGACCCAGTACTTC.

As regards this clone: One end of the junction varies from germline; a read error may be responsible. V gene TRBV5-1 combines with J gene TRBJ2-5; possible D gene TRBD2, 8 bases. The CDR3 spans 14 residues. Germline V gene sequence: CDR1 SGHRS, CDR2 YFSETQ. The DNA of the CDR3 is TGCGCCGGCAGGGTCGGGGGGGGACAGGAGACCCAGTACTTC. Residues: CAGRVGGGQETQYF.

The chain combines TRBV10-3 with TRBJ1-5; D remains unclear. This CDR3 is built from 14 residues. The ends were cut back, 8 bases at V and 4 bases at J, with 15 bases in the middle. Germline assignment: CDR1 ENHRY and CDR2 SYGVKD. This CDR3 reads CAIGDSIANQPQHF. The CDR3, as DNA: TGTGCCATCGGCGATTCAATAGCAAATCAGCCCCAGCATTTT.

The chain employs TRBV7-9 and TRBJ1-1, with 7 positions matching TRBD1. Germline assignment: CDR1 SEHNR and CDR2 FQNEAQ (reference sequence). V trimming: 5 bases; J trimming: 8 bases; junction bases outside the gene matches: 2. CDR3 length: 11 amino acids. CDR3 sequence: CASSEDREAFF. For the CDR3, the DNA is TGTGCCAGCAGCGAGGACAGGGAAGCTTTCTTT. Full variable domain (missing parts from reference TRBV7-9 and TRBJ1-1): DTGVSQNPRHKITKRGQNVTFRCDPISEHNRLYWYRQTLGQGPEFLTYFQNEAQLEKSRLLSDRFSAERPKGSFSTLEIQRTEQGDSAMYLCASSEDREAFFGQGTRLTVV.

The genes are TRBV6-5 and TRBJ2-7; possibly TRBD1 for D (7 bases). Germline V lookup: CDR1 MNHEY, CDR2 SVGAGI. The CDR3 length is 15 residues. V lost 2 bases to trimming and J lost 4 bases, with 15 bases between them. The CDR3 DNA reads TGTGCCAGCAGTTACAGACAGGGAGGTGTTTACGAGCAGTACTTC. As protein: CASSYRQGGVYEQYF.

V usage is TRBV5-1 and J usage is TRBJ1-1; no clear D. The CDR3 runs 14 residues. V gave up 2 bases and J gave up 0 bases, with 8 bases separating them. Per the germline V gene, CDR1 is SGHRS and CDR2 is YFSETQ. CDR3 region: CASSLRVLNTEAFF. The CDR3 DNA follows: TGCGCCAGCAGCTTAAGGGTTTTGAACACTGAAGCTTTCTTT.

This chain links TRBV2 with TRBJ1-5; TRBD1 is a possible D gene (6 bases). CDR3 length: 16 residues. Trimming removed 8 bases at V and 0 bases at J, with 17 bases between. Germline V gene lookup returns CDR1 SNHLY and CDR2 FYNNEI. The CDR3 sequence: CASQRGAGPSNQPQHF. For the CDR3, the DNA is TGTGCCAGCCAAAGGGGGGCAGGACCTAGCAATCAGCCCCAGCATTTT.

The rearrangement links TRBV9 to TRBJ2-3; D is unclear. Deletions cut 4 bases from V and 2 bases from J, with 14 bases between. The CDR3 is 15 amino acids. Germline V CDR1 and CDR2: SGDLS, YYNGEE. The CDR3 loop is CASSFNTVDTDTQYF. The CDR3 coding sequence is TGTGCCAGCAGCTTTAACACGGTCGACACAGATACGCAGTATTTT.

The chain links TRBV25-1 to TRBJ2-3; D is possibly TRBD1 (6 bases). V was pared by 4 bases and J by 1 base, with 15 bases between. The CDR3 is made up of 16 amino acids. Per the germline V gene, CDR1 is MGHDK and CDR2 is SYGVNS. The CDR3 nucleotides read TGTGCCAGCAGTGCCCCAAAAAGACAGGGCACAGATACGCAGTATTTT. Translating gives CASSAPKRQGTDTQYF.

The rearrangement links TRBV7-9 to TRBJ2-5, with 8 bases lining up with TRBD2. The germline V gene encodes CDR1 SEHNR and CDR2 FQNEAQ (reference sequence). The V and J ends lost 4 bases and 2 bases, in that order; junction bases with no gene match: 6. This CDR3 has 15 residues. The DNA of the CDR3 is TGTGCCAGCAGCTCGGAAGCGGGGGCTCAAGAGACCCAGTACTTC. Amino acids: CASSSEAGAQETQYF.

The chain carries TRBV5-1 and TRBJ2-3; D remains ambiguous. Germline CDR1 SGHRS, CDR2 YFSETQ. The CDR3 extends over 16 amino acids. V was shortened by 0 bases and J by 0 bases, with 11 bases between the two germline ends. The CDR3 is CASSLVGQSSTDTQYF. The CDR3 coding sequence is TGCGCCAGCAGCTTGGTGGGCCAGTCTAGCACAGATACGCAGTATTTT.

V and J are TRBV20-1 and TRBJ1-2; D gene uncertain. The CDR3 covers 11 residues. Germline loops: CDR1 DFQATT, CDR2 SNEGSKA (reference sequence). Trimming stripped 6 bases from V and 4 bases from J, with 9 bases between. The CDR3 is CSATDGYGYTF. The CDR3 nucleotides are TGCAGTGCGACGGACGGCTATGGCTACACCTTC.

This chain links TRBV30 with TRBJ2-7; D perhaps matches TRBD1 (5 bases). CDR3 length: 15 residues. Germline V gene lookup returns CDR1 GTSNPN and CDR2 SVGIG (reference sequence). V was clipped by 5 bases and J by 4 bases, with 21 bases between them. The chain's CDR3 is CAWRYDSNPFYEQYF. The CDR3 DNA reads TGTGCCTGGCGGTACGACAGTAACCCATTTTACGAGCAGTACTTC.

Points on this clone: At one end, the junction sequence differs from germline, possibly due to a read error. The CDR3 spells CSASRGGRSSF. CDR3 nucleotides: TGCAGTGCTAGTCGGGGGGGCCGTTCGTCCTTC. The chain has TRBV20-1 and TRBJ2-7; 8 bases fit TRBD2. CDR1 and CDR2 from the germline V gene are DFQATT and SNEGSKA (reference sequence). The CDR3 has 11 residues.

The chain carries TRBV27 and TRBJ1-6; no firm D call. The CDR3 totals 17 residues. Trimming left V 1 base short and J 5 bases short, with 15 bases between. The germline gives CDR1 MNHEY, CDR2 SMNVEV (reference sequence). The CDR3 DNA reads TGTGCCAGCAGTTTATTGGGGAAGTCTCGAAATAATTCACCCCTCCACTTT. Translation: CASSLLGKSRNNSPLHF.

V usage is TRBV19 and J usage is TRBJ2-7; TRBD1 agrees at 9 bases. Germline CDR1 LNHDA, CDR2 SQIVND (reference sequence). After removal of 5 bases from V and 2 bases from J, the junction contained 10 bases not matched to a gene. CDR3 length equals 16 residues. CDR3 bases: TGTGCCAGTAGTTCCTTGGCGGGGACAGGGACCTACGAGCAGTACTTC. Translated, it gives CASSSLAGTGTYEQYF.

The chain couples TRBV4-2 to TRBJ2-5, with 7 bases aligning to TRBD2. Germline V CDR1 and CDR2: LGHNA, YNFKEQ. Germline trimming cut 2 bases from V and 2 bases from J; bases unmatched to any gene: 5. This CDR3 is built from 15 residues. The CDR3 sequence is CASSQSGVAQETQYF. The CDR3 DNA reads as TGTGCCAGCAGCCAAAGCGGGGTAGCTCAAGAGACCCAGTACTTC.

The chain uses TRBV19 and TRBJ1-2; D gene unclear. The germline gives CDR1 LNHDA, CDR2 SQIVND (reference sequence). The CDR3 spans 11 residues. Trimming took 6 bases from V and 3 from J, leaving 5 bases between them. DNA for the CDR3: TGTGCCAGTAGAACCTACTATGGCTACACCTTC. It translates to CASRTYYGYTF.

The chain recombines TRBV10-3 with TRBJ2-3, with TRBD2 identical over 11 bases. CDR3 length: 14 residues. J lost 3 bases, V lost 8 bases, and 4 bases had no gene match. Germline CDR1 and CDR2: ENHRY and SYGVKD. CDR3 sequence (DNA): TGTGCCATCTCCCGACTAGCGGGAACAGATACGCAGTATTTT. It specifies CAISRLAGTDTQYF.

The V call is TRBV18, the J call TRBJ1-5; D not certain. The CDR3 has 13 residues. Germline lookup yields CDR1 KGHSH and CDR2 LQKENI. Trimming shortened V by 0 bases and J by 4 bases, and 4 bases separated the two germline ends. CDR3 region: CASSPPGNQPQHF. CDR3 nucleotides: TGTGCCAGCTCACCACCCGGGAATCAGCCCCAGCATTTT. Full variable domain (rest looked up from reference TRBV18 and TRBJ1-5): NAGVMQNPRHLVRRRGQEARLRCSPMKGHSHVYWYRQLPEEGLKFMVYLQKENIIDESGMPKERFSAEFPKEGPSILRIQQVVRGDSAAYFCASSPPGNQPQHFGDGTRLSIL.

The gene calls are TRBV19 and TRBJ2-5, with 9 bases identical to TRBD1. Germline trimming cut 6 bases from V and 5 bases from J; bases unmatched to any gene: 22. The CDR3 runs 19 residues. CDR1 LNHDA and CDR2 SQIVND come from the germline V gene (reference sequence). The CDR3 sequence: CASSQTSGTGRFQGETQYF. DNA for the CDR3: TGTGCCAGTAGCCAAACCTCCGGGACAGGGAGATTCCAGGGCGAGACCCAGTACTTC.

The V and J genes are TRBV7-9 and TRBJ2-7, with D possibly TRBD1 on 5 matching bases. The CDR3 length is 13 residues. V was trimmed by 1 base and J by 5 bases, leaving 9 bases between them. CDR1 and CDR2 (germline): SEHNR, FQNEAQ (reference sequence). The CDR3 is CASSLVGENEQYF. The CDR3 DNA follows: TGTGCCAGCAGCTTAGTAGGGGAAAACGAGCAGTACTTC.

The V gene is TRBV5-1, the J gene TRBJ1-2; 10 bases map to TRBD1. From germline, CDR1 is SGHRS and CDR2 YFSETQ. Trimming cost V 3 bases and J 6 bases; bases outside gene matches: 8. CDR3 size: 15 residues. This CDR3 is CASSYKTDRGDGYTF. In DNA form, the CDR3 reads TGCGCCAGCAGCTACAAGACGGACAGGGGGGATGGCTACACCTTC.

The chain carries TRBV15 and TRBJ2-3, with a possible D match to TRBD1 (5 bases). Germline CDR1 LNHNV, CDR2 YYDKDF (reference sequence). V dropped 4 bases and J dropped 2 bases, with 19 bases sitting between them. There are 17 residues in the CDR3. The DNA for the CDR3 is TGTGCCACCAGCACTGGGGCTCGAGTCCTACCCACAGATACGCAGTATTTT. This codes for CATSTGARVLPTDTQYF. Full variable domain (outside the CDR3, taken from reference TRBV15 and TRBJ2-3): DAMVIQNPRYQVTQFGKPVTLSCSQTLNHNVMYWYQQKSSQAPKLLFHYYDKDFNNEADTPDNFQSRRPNTSFCFLDIRSPGLGDTAMYLCATSTGARVLPTDTQYFGPGTRLTVL.

Here the CDR3 reads CASSPKRDRSSYEQYF. The CDR3 DNA reads TGTGCCAGCAGCCCGAAACGGGACAGGTCCTCCTACGAGCAGTACTTC. The chain combines TRBV7-7 with TRBJ2-7, with 8 bases lining up with TRBD1. This CDR3 has 16 amino acids. Germline V lookup: CDR1 SSHAT, CDR2 FNYEAQ (reference sequence). V lost 5 bases, J lost 0 bases, and 9 bases stayed unmatched.

The chain has TRBV9 and TRBJ1-1, with D hard to call. Trimming stripped 0 bases from V and 4 bases from J, with 7 bases between. CDR1 and CDR2 (germline): SGDLS, YYNGEE. The CDR3 contains 13 residues. DNA for the CDR3: TGTGCCAGCAGCGTAGGGTTCCGCACTGAAGCTTTCTTT. Protein product: CASSVGFRTEAFF.